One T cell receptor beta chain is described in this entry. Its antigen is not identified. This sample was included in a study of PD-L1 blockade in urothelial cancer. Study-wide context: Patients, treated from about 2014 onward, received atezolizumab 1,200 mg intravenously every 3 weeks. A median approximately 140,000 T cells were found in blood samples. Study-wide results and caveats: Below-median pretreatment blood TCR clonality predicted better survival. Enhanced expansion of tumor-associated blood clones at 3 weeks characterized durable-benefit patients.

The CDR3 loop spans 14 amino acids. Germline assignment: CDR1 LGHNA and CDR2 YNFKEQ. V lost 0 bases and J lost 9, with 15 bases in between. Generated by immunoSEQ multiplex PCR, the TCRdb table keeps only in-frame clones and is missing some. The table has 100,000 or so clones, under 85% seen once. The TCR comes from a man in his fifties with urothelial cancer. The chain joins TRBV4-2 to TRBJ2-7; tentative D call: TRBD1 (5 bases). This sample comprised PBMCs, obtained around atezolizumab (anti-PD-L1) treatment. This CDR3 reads CASSQETPRARQYF. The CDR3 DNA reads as TGTGCCAGCAGCCAAGAAACGCCCAGGGCCAGGCAGTACTTC.